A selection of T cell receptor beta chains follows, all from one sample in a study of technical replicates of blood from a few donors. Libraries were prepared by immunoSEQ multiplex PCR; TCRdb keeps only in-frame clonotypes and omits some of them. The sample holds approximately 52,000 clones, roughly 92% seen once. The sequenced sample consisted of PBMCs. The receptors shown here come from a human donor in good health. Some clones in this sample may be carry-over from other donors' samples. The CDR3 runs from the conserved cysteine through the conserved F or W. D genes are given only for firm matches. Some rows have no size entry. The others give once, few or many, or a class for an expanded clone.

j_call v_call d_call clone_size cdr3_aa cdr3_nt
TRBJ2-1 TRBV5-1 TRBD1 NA CASSLGTGSNEQFF TGCGCCAGCAGCTTGGGGACAGGGAGCAATGAGCAGTTCTTC
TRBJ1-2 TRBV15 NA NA CATSRDQSGYTF TGTGCCACCAGCAGAGATCAGTCTGGCTACACCTTC
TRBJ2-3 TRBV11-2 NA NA CASTLGHRTDTQYF TGTGCCAGCACCTTGGGACACCGCACAGATACGCAGTATTTT
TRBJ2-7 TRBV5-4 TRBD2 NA CASSLGGSSGRGEQYF TGTGCCAGCAGCTTGGGAGGGTCTAGCGGGAGGGGCGAGCAGTACTTC
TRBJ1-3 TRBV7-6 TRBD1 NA CASSSPLGQGAVNTIYF TGTGCCAGCAGCTCCCCGTTAGGACAGGGGGCTGTGAACACCATATATTTT
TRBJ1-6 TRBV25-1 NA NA CASSDGSSYNSPLHF TGTGCCAGCAGTGATGGGAGCTCCTATAATTCACCCCTCCACTTT
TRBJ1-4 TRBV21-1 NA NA CATRSGQGGQLMNEKLFF TGTGCCACCAGAAGTGGGCAGGGGGGTCAACTAATGAATGAAAAACTGTTTTTT
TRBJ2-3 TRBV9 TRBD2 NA CASSVEGLAGGPGDTQYF TGTGCCAGCAGCGTAGAGGGACTAGCGGGAGGCCCTGGAGATACGCAGTATTTT
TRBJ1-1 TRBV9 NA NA CASSRETYTEAFF TGTGCCAGCAGTCGGGAAACGTACACTGAAGCTTTCTTT
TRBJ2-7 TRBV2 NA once CASSEGKQEIYEQYF TGTGCCAGCAGTGAGGGAAAACAGGAAATTTACGAGCAGTACTTC
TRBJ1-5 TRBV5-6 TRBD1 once CASSLGTGVSQPQHF TGTGCCAGCAGTCTCGGGACAGGGGTCTCCCAGCCCCAGCATTTT
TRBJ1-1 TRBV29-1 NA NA CSVEDPGVTEAFF TGCAGCGTTGAAGACCCAGGGGTGACTGAAGCTTTCTTT
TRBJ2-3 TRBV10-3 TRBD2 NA CAISEIAGAPGDTQYF TGTGCCATCAGTGAGATAGCGGGGGCCCCGGGAGATACGCAGTATTTT
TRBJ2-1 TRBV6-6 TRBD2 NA CASAERDVNEQFF TGTGCCAGCGCGGAGCGGGATGTAAATGAGCAGTTCTTC
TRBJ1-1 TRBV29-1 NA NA CSADKLNTEAFF TGCAGCGCCGACAAACTCAACACTGAAGCTTTCTTT
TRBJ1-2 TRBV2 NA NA CASSPGRPTYGYTF TGTGCCAGCAGTCCAGGAAGGCCTACCTATGGCTACACCTTC
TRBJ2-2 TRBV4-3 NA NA CASSQVQAAGELFF TGCGCCAGCAGCCAGGTACAGGCGGCCGGGGAGCTGTTTTTT
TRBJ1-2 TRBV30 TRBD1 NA CAWSDQTGNYGYTF TGTGCCTGGAGTGATCAGACAGGGAACTATGGCTACACCTTC
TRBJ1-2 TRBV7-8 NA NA CAQSLVKVVRVYYGYTF TGTGCACAAAGCTTAGTAAAGGTAGTGAGGGTTTACTATGGCTACACCTTC
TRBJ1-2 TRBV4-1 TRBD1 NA CASSQGDRQNYGYTF TGCGCCAGCAGCCAAGGGGACAGGCAAAACTATGGCTACACCTTC
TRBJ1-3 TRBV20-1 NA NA CSASGGGREYF TGCAGTGCTAGTGGCGGGGGGCGCGAGTATTTT
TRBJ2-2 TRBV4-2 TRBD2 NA CASSQDLIREGRAGELFF TGTGCCAGCAGCCAAGATTTAATACGGGAGGGCAGGGCCGGGGAGCTGTTTTTT
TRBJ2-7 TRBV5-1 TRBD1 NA CASSWSGQGVSYEQYF TGCGCCAGCAGCTGGTCGGGACAGGGGGTATCCTACGAGCAGTACTTC
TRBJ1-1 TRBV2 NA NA CASRAAGGGLGAEAFF TGTGCCAGCAGGGCCGCGGGGGGGGGCCTAGGGGCTGAAGCTTTCTTT
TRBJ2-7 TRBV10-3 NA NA CAIRREGEQYF TGTGCCATCAGGAGAGAGGGCGAGCAGTACTTC
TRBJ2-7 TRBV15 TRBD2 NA CATSRERVGGGSDEQYF TGTGCCACCAGCAGAGAAAGGGTTGGCGGGGGGTCCGACGAGCAGTACTTC
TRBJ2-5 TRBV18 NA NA CASSQRDGREETQYF TGTGCCAGCTCACAGAGAGACGGTCGGGAAGAGACCCAGTACTTC
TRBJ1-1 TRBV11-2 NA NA CASSLSGSDTEAFF TGTGCCAGCAGCTTATCTGGGAGTGACACTGAAGCTTTCTTT
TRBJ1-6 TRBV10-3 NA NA CAIRHGAGRDSPLHF TGTGCCATCAGACATGGGGCAGGGAGGGATTCACCCCTCCACTTT
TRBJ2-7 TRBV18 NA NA CASSPDRSYEQYF TGTGCCAGCTCACCAGACAGGTCATACGAGCAGTACTTC
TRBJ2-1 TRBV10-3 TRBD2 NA CAIQRTSGTGLNEQFF TGTGCCATTCAACGGACTAGCGGGACGGGATTGAATGAGCAGTTCTTC
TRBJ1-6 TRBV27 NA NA CASSFDSSSYSPLHF TGTGCCAGCAGTTTTGACAGTTCGTCCTACTCACCCCTCCACTTT
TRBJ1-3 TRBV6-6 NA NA CASIRTEVGNTIYF TGTGCCAGCATTCGGACTGAGGTTGGAAACACCATATATTTT
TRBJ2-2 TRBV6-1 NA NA CASSENRGGGELFF TGTGCCAGCAGTGAAAACAGGGGGGGCGGGGAGCTGTTTTTT
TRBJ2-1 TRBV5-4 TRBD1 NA CASSRRDRSSYNEQFF TGTGCCAGCAGCCGCCGGGACAGGAGCTCCTACAATGAGCAGTTCTTC
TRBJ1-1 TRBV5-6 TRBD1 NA CASSSGQVNTEAFF TGTGCCAGCAGCTCCGGACAGGTGAACACTGAAGCTTTCTTT
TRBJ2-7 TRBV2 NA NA CASSPAAYEQYF TGTGCCAGCAGCCCCGCGGCCTACGAGCAGTACTTC
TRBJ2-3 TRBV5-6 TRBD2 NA CASSLRGGKDTQYF TGTGCCAGCAGCCTACGGGGGGGCAAAGATACGCAGTATTTT
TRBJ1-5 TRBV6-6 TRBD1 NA CASSYQDRGNQPQHF TGTGCCAGCAGTTACCAGGACAGGGGAAATCAGCCCCAGCATTTT
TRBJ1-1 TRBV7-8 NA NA CASSLTGVNTEAFF TGTGCCAGCAGCTTAACGGGAGTGAACACTGAAGCTTTCTTT
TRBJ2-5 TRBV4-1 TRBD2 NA CASSPRVSGGAGETQYF TGCGCCAGCAGCCCAAGAGTTAGCGGGGGGGCCGGTGAGACCCAGTACTTC
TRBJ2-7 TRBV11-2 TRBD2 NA CASSPRLAGGPSSYEQYF TGTGCCAGCAGCCCCAGACTAGCGGGAGGGCCAAGCTCCTACGAGCAGTACTTC
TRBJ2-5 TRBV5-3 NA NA CARSYRLVPETQYF TGTGCCAGAAGCTACCGACTAGTCCCCGAGACCCAGTACTTC
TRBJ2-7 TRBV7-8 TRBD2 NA CASSLVAGGPSSYEQYF TGTGCCAGCAGCTTAGTGGCGGGAGGACCCAGCTCCTACGAGCAGTACTTC
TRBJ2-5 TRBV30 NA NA CAWSSGSRETQYF TGTGCCTGGAGTTCCGGGAGTCGGGAGACCCAGTACTTC
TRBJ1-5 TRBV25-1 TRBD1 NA CASSESSGQGQGPQHF TGTGCCAGCAGTGAATCCTCGGGACAGGGTCAAGGGCCCCAGCATTTT
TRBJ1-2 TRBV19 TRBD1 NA CASSISGGLNYGYTF TGTGCCAGTAGTATCTCAGGGGGCCTCAACTATGGCTACACCTTC
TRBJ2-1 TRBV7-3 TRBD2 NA CASSRTSGGEQFF TGTGCCAGCAGCCGGACTAGCGGAGGCGAGCAGTTCTTC
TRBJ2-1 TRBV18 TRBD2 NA CASSPLAGEQFF TGTGCCAGCTCACCACTAGCGGGTGAGCAGTTCTTC
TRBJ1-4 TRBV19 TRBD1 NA CASSRMKAGDRGEKLFF TGTGCCAGTAGTAGGATGAAGGCGGGGGACAGGGGTGAAAAACTGTTTTTT
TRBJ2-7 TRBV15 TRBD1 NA CATSRGAGGSDEQYF TGTGCCACCAGCAGAGGGGCAGGGGGTAGCGACGAGCAGTACTTC
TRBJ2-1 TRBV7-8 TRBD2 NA CASSGPGTSNEQFF TGTGCCAGCAGCGGCCCCGGGACTAGTAATGAGCAGTTCTTC
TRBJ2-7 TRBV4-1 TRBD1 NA CASSQQGTGSYEQYF TGCGCCAGCAGCCAACAAGGGACAGGGTCCTACGAGCAGTACTTC